This section outlines one T cell receptor beta chain sequence together with its context. Antigen: not known. Profiling relied on immunoSEQ multiplex PCR, and the TCRdb table lists in-frame clones only, not all of them. The table lists some 100,000 clones, 93% of them singletons. The data were taken from a study of siplizumab effects on memory and regulatory T cells. General observations from the study: Sequences below about 10^-5 frequency were poorly captured. As a result, only a minor fraction of alloreactive clones mapped to unstimulated subsets.

This CDR3 comprises 17 residues. Germline CDR1 reads MNHEY; CDR2 reads SMNVEV (reference sequence). Trimming took 4 bases from V and 0 from J, leaving 16 bases between them. The receptor's source is a human donor in good health. Sequenced input: CD8+ T cells sorted from blood. The V gene is TRBV27, the J gene TRBJ2-1; D remains unclear. The CDR3 region is CASSSSRWLSSYNEQFF. The CDR3 nucleotides are TGTGCCAGCAGTTCCTCCCGTTGGCTGAGCTCCTACAATGAGCAGTTCTTC.